Below are 16 T cell receptor beta chains sequenced from a single sample in a study of T cell responses to AZD1222 COVID-19 vaccine. Produced via immunoSEQ multiplex PCR; TCRdb's table is partial and in-frame only. The data show 120,000 or so clones, with roughly 87% seen just once and roughly 10% held by the top ten. The sequencing used peripheral blood, collected on day 0 of AZD1222 vaccination. These receptors originate from an adult in good health.

The chain links TRBV11-2 to TRBJ2-1; 9 bases fit TRBD2. V lost 3 bases to trimming and J lost 0 bases; unmatched junction nucleotides: 0. The germline V gene encodes CDR1 SGHAT and CDR2 FQNNGV. The CDR3 runs to 15 residues. The CDR3, as DNA: TGTGCCAGCAGCTTTAGCGGGAGCTCCTACAATGAGCAGTTCTTC. This translates into CASSFSGSSYNEQFF.

This sequence joins TRBV4-1 and TRBJ2-7, with D possibly being TRBD1 (6 bases). Trimming cost V 8 bases and J 1 base, with 12 bases left between them. The CDR3 is made up of 13 amino acids. Germline V lookup: CDR1 MGHRA, CDR2 YSYEKL. The chain's CDR3 is CASSRGTSYEQYF. The CDR3 region has the DNA TGCGCCAGCTCCAGGGGCACATCCTACGAGCAGTACTTC.

The CDR3: CASSYASTDTQYF. DNA of the CDR3: TGTGCCAGCAGTTACGCTAGCACAGATACGCAGTATTTT. V usage is TRBV6-5 and J usage is TRBJ2-3; unclear D gene. Trimming removed 2 bases from V and 0 bases from J, with 3 bases in between. Germline CDR1 and CDR2: MNHEY and SVGAGI. CDR3 size: 13 residues.

In its sample, this clone was seen once. The V and J genes are TRBV9 and TRBJ2-5, with TRBD1 matching 8 bases. Per germline, CDR1 SGDLS and CDR2 YYNGEE. The CDR3 has 14 residues. J gave up 2 bases and V 4 bases, and 4 bases lay outside the gene matches. The CDR3 region is CASSFRTGQETQYF. The CDR3 region has the DNA TGTGCCAGCAGCTTCAGGACAGGGCAAGAGACCCAGTACTTC.

The V call is TRBV19, the J call TRBJ1-1, with a tentative D call TRBD1 (5 bases). Trimming removed 5 bases from V and 0 bases from J, with 13 bases in between. The CDR3 covers 15 residues. The germline V gene has CDR1 LNHDA and CDR2 SQIVND (reference sequence). The CDR3 loop reads CASSRMDILNTEAFF. In DNA form, the CDR3 reads TGTGCCAGTAGTCGGATGGACATACTGAACACTGAAGCTTTCTTT.

The V and J genes are TRBV19 and TRBJ2-5; 10 bases align to TRBD2. Per the germline V gene, CDR1 is LNHDA and CDR2 is SQIVND (reference sequence). The CDR3 runs 14 residues. V was clipped by 4 bases and J by 3 bases; unmatched bases: 2. CDR3 nucleotides: TGTGCCAGTAGTACCGGGACTAGCGAAGAGACCCAGTACTTC. Translating it yields CASSTGTSEETQYF.

This clone was seen a single time. The V and J genes are TRBV4-2 and TRBJ2-5; TRBD2 aligns across 8 bases. V gave up 2 bases and J gave up 3 bases; unmatched junction bases: 8. This CDR3 is 16 amino acids long. In germline, CDR1 is LGHNA, CDR2 YNFKEQ. Here the CDR3 DNA reads TGTGCCAGCAGCCAATCATTATCGGGGGGGGAAGAGACCCAGTACTTC. Its translation: CASSQSLSGGEETQYF.

This clone was recorded at least ten times. The chain couples TRBV12-3 or TRBV12-4 to TRBJ1-2; weak D call: TRBD1 (5 bases). The CDR3 is 13 residues long. V was clipped by 6 bases and J by 7 bases, with 15 bases between them. The CDR3 here is CASSPRAGFGYTF. CDR3 in DNA: TGTGCCAGCAGCCCCCGTGCAGGGTTTGGCTACACCTTC.

The chain couples TRBV3-1 (or the pseudogene TRBV3-2) to TRBJ2-1; 8 nucleotides align to TRBD2. Germline trimming cut 0 bases from V and 8 bases from J; bases unmatched to any gene: 9. Germline V gene sequence: CDR1 LGHDT, CDR2 YNNKEL (reference sequence). The CDR3 runs 16 residues. The CDR3 sequence is CASSQDWFGAGDEQFF. The DNA of the CDR3 is TGTGCCAGCAGCCAAGATTGGTTTGGAGCGGGGGATGAGCAGTTCTTC.

The CDR3 DNA sequence: TGTGCCAGCAGCTTAGATTCTAGCGGGGGGGCTTCCCATGAGCAGTTCTTC. This codes for CASSLDSSGGASHEQFF. The genes are TRBV11-3 and TRBJ2-1; 12 bases map to TRBD2. The junction had 8 bases not matched to a gene; V was cut back by 0 bases and J by 8 bases. CDR1 and CDR2 (germline): SGHNT, YENEEA. This CDR3 is built from 17 residues.

This sequence joins TRBV7-8 and TRBJ2-7; D could derive from TRBD1 or TRBD2 (6 bases each). V was cut by 0 bases and J by 4 bases, with 13 bases left in between. The CDR3 is 15 residues long. CDR1 and CDR2 (germline): SGHVS, FQNEAQ. The CDR3 DNA is TGTGCCAGCAGCTTAGCGTGGAGGGGGACTTACGAGCAGTACTTC. It is translated as CASSLAWRGTYEQYF.

The chain recombines TRBV5-1 with TRBJ1-1; 11 nucleotides line up with TRBD1. CDR3 length: 13 residues. The germline V gene has CDR1 SGHRS and CDR2 YFSETQ. V was clipped by 5 bases and J by 11 bases; unmatched bases: 8. The CDR3 DNA is TGCGCCAGCAGTAGGACAGGGGGCGAGACGGCTTTCTTT. It is translated as CASSRTGGETAFF.

The chain couples TRBV2 to TRBJ1-1; D may be TRBD1 (6 bases). The V end lost 6 bases, the J end lost 8 bases, and 13 bases lay between the germline ends. The germline gives CDR1 SNHLY, CDR2 FYNNEI. The CDR3 length is 12 residues. The CDR3 loop reads CASRADSTEAFF. In DNA form, the CDR3 reads TGTGCCAGCAGGGCGGACAGCACCGAAGCTTTCTTT.

V usage is TRBV6-1 and J usage is TRBJ1-3; 9 nucleotides align to TRBD1. From germline, CDR1 is MNHNS and CDR2 SASEGT. This CDR3 region has 16 residues. J lost 4 bases, V lost 4 bases, and 8 bases had no gene match. DNA of the CDR3: TGTGCCAGCAGTGGGTCCGGGACAGGGTCCGGAAACACCATATATTTT. It specifies CASSGSGTGSGNTIYF.

A single count supports this clone. V usage is TRBV6-6 and J usage is TRBJ1-1; 7 nucleotides agree with TRBD1. The CDR3 covers 14 residues. Trimming cost V 2 bases and J 4 bases; bases outside gene matches: 4. The V gene's germline CDR1 is MNHNY and CDR2 SVGAGI (reference sequence). The CDR3 reads CASSYGRGVTEAFF. The DNA of the CDR3 is TGTGCCAGCAGTTACGGCAGGGGGGTCACTGAAGCTTTCTTT.

CDR3 sequence reads: CASTHRTGKSPNYGYTF. CDR3 DNA: TGTGCCAGCACCCACAGGACAGGGAAATCCCCTAACTATGGCTACACCTTC. The rearrangement joins TRBV6-4 to TRBJ1-2, with TRBD1 identical over 8 bases. Germline CDR1 and CDR2: MRHNA and SNTAGT. V shed 7 bases and J 0 bases; nucleotides not matched to a gene: 13. This CDR3 has 17 amino acids.